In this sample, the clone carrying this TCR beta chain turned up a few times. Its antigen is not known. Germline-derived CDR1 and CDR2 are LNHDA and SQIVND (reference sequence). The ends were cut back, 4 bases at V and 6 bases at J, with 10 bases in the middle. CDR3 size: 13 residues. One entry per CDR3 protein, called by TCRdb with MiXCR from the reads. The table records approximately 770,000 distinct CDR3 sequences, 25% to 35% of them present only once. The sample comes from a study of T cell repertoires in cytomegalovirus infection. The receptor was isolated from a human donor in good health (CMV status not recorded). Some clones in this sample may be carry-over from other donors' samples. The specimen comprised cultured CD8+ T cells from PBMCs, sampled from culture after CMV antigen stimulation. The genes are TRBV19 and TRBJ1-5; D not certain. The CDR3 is CASSSSMGQPQHF. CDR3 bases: TGTGCCAGTAGTAGTTCAATGGGTCAGCCCCAGCATTTT. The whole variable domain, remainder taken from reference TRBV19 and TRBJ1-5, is DGGITQSPKYLFRKEGQNVTLSCEQNLNHDAMYWYRQDPGQGLRLIYYSQIVNDFQKGDIAEGYSVSREKKESFPLTVTSAQKNPTAFYLCASSSSMGQPQHFGDGTRLSIL.